Listed below are T cell receptor beta chains from one sample, sequenced in a study of cytomegalovirus exposure and HLA in healthy donors. The table came from immunoSEQ multiplex PCR; TCRdb's copy has only in-frame clones and leaves some out. The table lists roughly 120,000 clones, roughly two thirds of them singletons. Sequenced input: PBMCs. The receptors were sampled from a man under 40 in good health and CMV-seropositive. Both conserved end residues are part of each CDR3. Fields, in order: D gene, V gene, clone size, J gene, CDR3 protein, CDR3 DNA. The D gene is left open where the match is weak. Clone sizes are given selectively: once, few, many, or a class where the clone is expanded.

D: TRBD1; V: TRBV7-3; size: NA; J: TRBJ2-2; CDR3: CASSLTRGTANTGELFF; DNA: TGTGCCAGCAGCTTAACCCGAGGGACAGCGAACACCGGGGAGCTGTTTTTT
D: NA; V: TRBV5-1; size: NA; J: TRBJ2-7; CDR3: CASNQPGENYEQYF; DNA: TGCGCCAGCAATCAGCCGGGAGAGAATTACGAGCAGTACTTC
D: NA; V: TRBV6-5; size: NA; J: TRBJ2-7; CDR3: CASSYQGGSYEQYF; DNA: TGTGCCAGCAGTTACCAGGGGGGTAGCTACGAGCAGTACTTC
D: NA; V: TRBV6-5; size: NA; J: TRBJ1-1; CDR3: CASRPTDNLNTEAFF; DNA: TGTGCCAGCAGACCCACAGACAACCTGAACACTGAAGCTTTCTTT
D: NA; V: TRBV6-1; size: NA; J: TRBJ1-1; CDR3: CASKSGAGTEAFF; DNA: TGTGCCAGCAAAAGCGGGGCAGGCACTGAAGCTTTCTTT
D: TRBD1; V: TRBV6-5; size: few; J: TRBJ1-5; CDR3: CASSRTGEFGQPQHF; DNA: TGTGCCAGCAGCAGAACAGGGGAGTTCGGTCAGCCCCAGCATTTT
D: TRBD1; V: TRBV6-5; size: NA; J: TRBJ1-1; CDR3: CASSYLPGQGNTEAFF; DNA: TGTGCCAGCAGTTACTTGCCGGGACAGGGGAACACTGAAGCTTTCTTT
D: NA; V: TRBV6-5; size: NA; J: TRBJ1-2; CDR3: CASSYVGGIYGYTF; DNA: TGTGCCAGCAGTTATGTCGGAGGGATCTATGGCTACACCTTC
D: TRBD1; V: TRBV7-9; size: NA; J: TRBJ2-2; CDR3: CASSLGGFGDRVNTGELFF; DNA: TGTGCCAGCAGCTTAGGCGGCTTTGGGGACAGAGTAAACACCGGGGAGCTGTTTTTT
D: NA; V: TRBV29-1; size: NA; J: TRBJ2-3; CDR3: CSVEWGQDTQYF; DNA: TGCAGCGTTGAATGGGGCCAAGATACGCAGTATTTT
D: NA; V: TRBV27; size: few; J: TRBJ2-1; CDR3: CASSFNIEQFF; DNA: TGTGCCAGCAGTTTTAATATTGAGCAGTTCTTC
D: NA; V: TRBV19; size: NA; J: TRBJ2-6; CDR3: CASIPQGNYFSGANVLTF; DNA: TGTGCCAGTATACCACAGGGAAACTATTTCTCTGGGGCCAACGTCCTGACTTTC
D: NA; V: TRBV11-3; size: NA; J: TRBJ2-7; CDR3: CASSLDPSGWCNEQYF; DNA: TGTGCCAGCAGCTTAGATCCTTCCGGGTGGTGTAACGAGCAGTACTTC
D: TRBD1; V: TRBV18; size: NA; J: TRBJ2-5; CDR3: CASSPRLGQETQYF; DNA: TGTGCCAGCTCACCACGGCTGGGACAGGAGACCCAGTACTTC
D: TRBD2; V: TRBV9; size: NA; J: TRBJ2-7; CDR3: CASTKGLAVIEQYF; DNA: TGTGCCAGCACCAAGGGGCTAGCGGTAATCGAGCAGTACTTC
D: NA; V: TRBV4-1; size: NA; J: TRBJ1-4; CDR3: CASSAGRGEGEKLFF; DNA: TGCGCCAGCAGCGCAGGCAGGGGAGAGGGTGAAAAACTGTTTTTT
D: NA; V: TRBV4-2; size: NA; J: TRBJ2-2; CDR3: CASSLKSGTNTGELFF; DNA: TGTGCCAGCAGTCTTAAATCGGGAACCAACACCGGGGAGCTGTTTTTT
D: TRBD1; V: TRBV29-1; size: NA; J: TRBJ2-5; CDR3: CSVRTGPETQYF; DNA: TGCAGCGTTAGGACAGGCCCGGAGACCCAGTACTTC
D: NA; V: TRBV5-1; size: NA; J: TRBJ1-4; CDR3: CASSWGGTTNEKLFF; DNA: TGCGCCAGCAGCTGGGGGGGAACAACTAATGAAAAACTGTTTTTT
D: NA; V: TRBV7-2; size: few; J: TRBJ2-5; CDR3: CASSLEQFRAQYF; DNA: TGTGCCAGCAGCTTAGAGCAATTCCGGGCCCAGTACTTC
D: TRBD1; V: TRBV28; size: NA; J: TRBJ1-2; CDR3: CASSRPFPTGANYGYTF; DNA: TGTGCCAGCAGCCGACCCTTCCCGACAGGGGCCAACTATGGCTACACCTTC
D: TRBD1; V: TRBV2; size: NA; J: TRBJ2-7; CDR3: CASSAGQGGDEQYF; DNA: TGTGCCAGCAGTGCGGGACAGGGGGGGGACGAGCAGTACTTC
D: NA; V: TRBV29-1; size: NA; J: TRBJ2-5; CDR3: CSVIYVGLGETQYF; DNA: TGCAGCGTCATATATGTTGGCCTAGGAGAGACCCAGTACTTC
D: NA; V: TRBV11-2; size: NA; J: TRBJ1-3; CDR3: CASSFPPRGNTIYF; DNA: TGTGCCAGCAGCTTCCCTCCGAGGGGAAACACCATATATTTT
D: TRBD2; V: TRBV11-1; size: NA; J: TRBJ2-1; CDR3: CASSLGTSGRAKYNEQFF; DNA: TGTGCCAGCAGCTTAGGGACTAGCGGGAGGGCCAAATACAATGAGCAGTTCTTC
D: NA; V: TRBV6-4; size: NA; J: TRBJ2-2; CDR3: CASSAGQSTGELFF; DNA: TGTGCCAGCAGTGCCGGACAGAGCACCGGGGAGCTGTTTTTT
D: NA; V: TRBV2; size: NA; J: TRBJ2-6; CDR3: CASPATPGDGANVLTF; DNA: TGTGCCAGCCCGGCGACCCCCGGGGATGGGGCCAACGTCCTGACTTTC
D: TRBD2; V: TRBV28; size: NA; J: TRBJ2-3; CDR3: CASSPGLAGFTDTQYF; DNA: TGTGCCAGCAGCCCGGGACTAGCGGGATTCACAGATACGCAGTATTTT
D: TRBD2; V: TRBV10-2; size: NA; J: TRBJ2-7; CDR3: CASSAGLAFYEQYF; DNA: TGCGCCAGCAGCGCGGGACTAGCGTTCTACGAGCAGTACTTC
D: NA; V: TRBV11-2; size: few; J: TRBJ2-7; CDR3: CASSMLGVPPYEQYF; DNA: TGTGCCAGCAGCATGTTAGGGGTACCTCCCTACGAGCAGTACTTC
D: NA; V: TRBV4-2; size: NA; J: TRBJ1-4; CDR3: CASSQEPGVGDEKLFF; DNA: TGTGCCAGCAGCCAGGAACCAGGGGTCGGAGATGAAAAACTGTTTTTT
D: TRBD1; V: TRBV29-1; size: NA; J: TRBJ1-1; CDR3: CSVDRGGGDTEAFF; DNA: TGCAGCGTCGACAGGGGCGGGGGTGACACTGAAGCTTTCTTT
D: NA; V: TRBV5-4; size: NA; J: TRBJ2-1; CDR3: CASSLGLGEIYNEQFF; DNA: TGTGCCAGCAGCTTGGGACTAGGGGAAATCTACAATGAGCAGTTCTTC
D: NA; V: TRBV6-1; size: NA; J: TRBJ1-2; CDR3: CASSVSGYGYTF; DNA: TGTGCCAGCAGTGTTTCCGGCTATGGCTACACCTTC
D: NA; V: TRBV10-3; size: few; J: TRBJ1-1; CDR3: CATLEGEGTEAFF; DNA: TGTGCCACCCTGGAGGGGGAGGGCACTGAAGCTTTCTTT
D: TRBD1; V: TRBV18; size: NA; J: TRBJ2-5; CDR3: CASSPRQGAGETQYF; DNA: TGTGCCAGCTCACCGAGACAGGGGGCGGGGGAGACCCAGTACTTC
D: TRBD2; V: TRBV5-8; size: NA; J: TRBJ2-1; CDR3: CASSLSGREEQFF; DNA: TGTGCCAGCAGCTTATCCGGGAGGGAAGAGCAGTTCTTC
D: NA; V: TRBV10-1; size: few; J: TRBJ2-6; CDR3: CASRRNRAGANVLTF; DNA: TGCGCCAGCAGACGAAACAGGGCTGGGGCCAACGTCCTGACTTTC
D: NA; V: TRBV7-3; size: NA; J: TRBJ2-1; CDR3: CASSGNRGGLNEQFF; DNA: TGTGCCAGCAGCGGGAACAGGGGGGGGTTAAATGAGCAGTTCTTC
D: NA; V: TRBV7-3; size: few; J: TRBJ1-2; CDR3: CASSWGGGYGYTF; DNA: TGTGCCAGCAGCTGGGGGGGTGGCTATGGCTACACCTTC
D: TRBD1; V: TRBV15; size: once; J: TRBJ2-1; CDR3: CATSRATGDPKFF; DNA: TGTGCCACCAGCAGAGCAACAGGGGACCCGAAGTTCTTC
D: TRBD2; V: TRBV2; size: once; J: TRBJ2-7; CDR3: CASLISGIPSSYEQYF; DNA: TGTGCCAGCTTGATTAGCGGGATCCCGAGCTCCTACGAGCAGTACTTC
D: TRBD1; V: TRBV6-5; size: NA; J: TRBJ2-1; CDR3: CASSKVGQGIHEQFF; DNA: TGTGCCAGCAGCAAAGTGGGACAGGGAATACACGAGCAGTTCTTC
D: TRBD2; V: TRBV10-3; size: once; J: TRBJ2-1; CDR3: CAISERTSGASYNEQFF; DNA: TGTGCCATCAGTGAAAGGACTAGCGGGGCCTCCTACAATGAGCAGTTCTTC
D: TRBD2; V: TRBV9; size: NA; J: TRBJ2-5; CDR3: CASSEGLAGGEETQYF; DNA: TGTGCCAGCAGCGAGGGACTAGCGGGAGGGGAGGAGACCCAGTACTTC
D: NA; V: TRBV5-1; size: NA; J: TRBJ2-1; CDR3: CASSFDTTGGDEQFF; DNA: TGCGCCAGCAGCTTCGATACTACAGGTGGGGATGAGCAGTTCTTC
D: TRBD2; V: TRBV6-6; size: few; J: TRBJ2-7; CDR3: CASNPGTSGNEDEQYF; DNA: TGTGCCAGCAACCCGGGGACTAGCGGGAATGAAGACGAGCAGTACTTC
D: TRBD1; V: TRBV18; size: NA; J: TRBJ2-7; CDR3: CASSPRQGPYEQYF; DNA: TGTGCCAGCTCACCGAGACAGGGACCCTACGAGCAGTACTTC
D: NA; V: TRBV5-4; size: few; J: TRBJ1-1; CDR3: CASSRTDTEAFF; DNA: TGTGCCAGCAGCCGGACAGACACTGAAGCTTTCTTT
D: TRBD2; V: TRBV11-2; size: NA; J: TRBJ2-7; CDR3: CASSPGGSYEQYF; DNA: TGTGCCAGCAGCCCGGGGGGATCCTACGAGCAGTACTTC
D: NA; V: TRBV27; size: few; J: TRBJ2-3; CDR3: CASSLFGRGISTDTQYF; DNA: TGTGCCAGCAGTTTATTCGGCCGCGGAATTAGCACAGATACGCAGTATTTT
D: TRBD1; V: TRBV29-1; size: NA; J: TRBJ2-7; CDR3: CSVARDRGGEQYF; DNA: TGCAGCGTAGCCCGGGACAGGGGGGGCGAGCAGTACTTC
D: TRBD1; V: TRBV6-5; size: NA; J: TRBJ1-1; CDR3: CASSSEGAEAFF; DNA: TGTGCCAGCAGTTCCGAGGGGGCGGAAGCTTTCTTT
D: NA; V: TRBV30; size: NA; J: TRBJ2-2; CDR3: CAWSDTIDLGISWANTGELFF; DNA: TGTGCCTGGAGTGATACTATTGATCTCGGGATCTCCTGGGCGAACACCGGGGAGCTGTTTTTT
D: TRBD2; V: TRBV28; size: few; J: TRBJ2-2; CDR3: CASSFTGGTGELFF; DNA: TGTGCCAGCAGTTTTACGGGGGGAACCGGGGAGCTGTTTTTT
D: TRBD1; V: TRBV5-1; size: NA; J: TRBJ2-7; CDR3: CASSSKLDRGVRYEQYF; DNA: TGCGCCAGCAGCTCGAAACTAGACAGGGGAGTTCGCTACGAGCAGTACTTC
D: NA; V: TRBV5-5; size: few; J: TRBJ2-1; CDR3: CASSLEAGYNEQFF; DNA: TGTGCCAGCAGCTTGGAGGCGGGGTACAATGAGCAGTTCTTC
D: TRBD2; V: TRBV29-1; size: NA; J: TRBJ2-7; CDR3: CSVPGLRPYEQYF; DNA: TGCAGCGTTCCGGGACTAAGACCCTACGAGCAGTACTTC
D: NA; V: TRBV18; size: few; J: TRBJ2-7; CDR3: CASSPRGSTYEQYF; DNA: TGTGCCAGCTCACCAAGGGGCTCAACCTACGAGCAGTACTTC
D: NA; V: TRBV15; size: NA; J: TRBJ2-7; CDR3: CATSRDGTTIYEQYF; DNA: TGTGCCACCAGCAGAGATGGTACTACAATCTACGAGCAGTACTTC